This T cell receptor beta chain was captured in a study of blood T cell repertoires in COVID-19. Here immunoSEQ multiplex PCR was the method, and the copy in TCRdb shows in-frame clones only, minus some. This table holds 150,000 or so clones, 75% to 90% found once. From germline, CDR1 is SGHDT and CDR2 YYEEEE. This CDR3 has 14 residues. The V gene end was trimmed by 0 bases and the J gene end by 5 bases; junction bases not matched to a gene: 4. The sample consisted of peripheral blood. This clonotype was obtained from a man in his late teens or twenties with COVID-19, enrolled during active disease. The J gene is TRBJ2-7, the V gene TRBV5-6; 8 nucleotides line up with TRBD1. CDR3 DNA sequence: TGTGCCAGCAGCTTGGGGACAGGGCTCCACGAGCAGTACTTC. Translated, it gives CASSLGTGLHEQYF. The full variable domain, completed using reference TRBV5-6 and TRBJ2-7, is DAGVTQSPTHLIKTRGQQVTLRCSPKSGHDTVSWYQQALGQGPQFIFQYYEEEERQRGNFPDRFSGHQFPNYSSELNVNALLLGDSALYLCASSLGTGLHEQYFGPGTRLTVT.